The 12 T cell receptor beta chains below all came from one sample that was sequenced in a study of circulating and synovial CD4+ cells in juvenile arthritis. Sequenced by immunoSEQ multiplex PCR; TCRdb stores in-frame clones only, minus some. This sample has around 3,000 clones, with more than 70% found just once. Sequenced sample: CD4+ T cells from synovial fluid. Receptors were obtained from a human donor with juvenile idiopathic arthritis.

This chain joins TRBV7-3 and TRBJ2-1; 9 bases line up with TRBD2. The V gene end was trimmed by 2 bases and the J gene end by 5 bases; junction bases not matched to a gene: 1. The CDR3 has 14 amino acids. CDR1 SGHTA and CDR2 FQGTGA come from the germline V gene. The chain's CDR3 is CASSLAGGHNEQFF. Written as DNA, the CDR3 is TGTGCCAGCAGCTTAGCGGGGGGGCACAATGAGCAGTTCTTC.

The rearrangement links TRBV4-1 to TRBJ1-4; 7 bases match TRBD1. V shed 3 bases and J 5 bases; nucleotides not matched to a gene: 6. CDR3 length: 15 residues. The V gene's germline CDR1 is MGHRA and CDR2 YSYEKL. The DNA of the CDR3 is TGCGCCAGCAGCCAGGTACAGGGGAGCAATGAAAAACTGTTTTTT. Its translation is CASSQVQGSNEKLFF.

This clone came up once. The genes are TRBV2 and TRBJ2-7, with D perhaps TRBD1 (6 bases). Germline CDR1 reads SNHLY; CDR2 reads FYNNEI. Trimming stripped 6 bases from V and 4 bases from J, with 16 bases between. The CDR3 runs to 14 residues. The chain's CDR3 is CASRRTGQAYEQYF. The DNA for the CDR3 is TGTGCCAGCAGACGAACGGGACAAGCATACGAGCAGTACTTC.

This chain joins TRBV7-2 and TRBJ2-3, with 10 nucleotides matching TRBD2. With V trimmed by 4 bases and J by 6 bases, 7 bases remained unmatched. The CDR3 is 15 amino acids. Germline V gene sequence: CDR1 SGHTA, CDR2 FQGNSA. CDR3 in DNA: TGTGCCAGCAGCTATACTAGCGGGAATCTTGATACGCAGTATTTT. It yields the protein CASSYTSGNLDTQYF.

V is TRBV5-4 and J is TRBJ1-2; 7 nucleotides line up with TRBD1. The CDR3 has 14 amino acids. Per germline, CDR1 SGHNT and CDR2 YYREEE (reference sequence). Trimming removed 2 bases from V and 4 bases from J; junction bases left unmatched: 5. CDR3 residues: CASSFRGRSYGYTF. CDR3 DNA sequence: TGTGCCAGCAGCTTTAGGGGGCGCAGCTATGGCTACACCTTC.

V gene TRBV6-6 combines with J gene TRBJ2-3, with D possibly being TRBD1 (6 bases). The V end was cut by 4 bases, the J end by 4 bases, with 12 bases between. Per the germline V gene, CDR1 is MNHNY and CDR2 is SVGAGI (reference sequence). The CDR3 length is 14 residues. CDR3 nucleotides: TGTGCCAGCAGTTCGGACAGTATCTCAGATACGCAGTATTTT. Protein: CASSSDSISDTQYF.

Within the sample, this clone is large. The chain combines TRBV28 with TRBJ1-2; D possibly corresponds to TRBD1 (5 bases). Trimming removed 5 bases from V and 4 bases from J, with 17 bases in between. Germline values: CDR1 MDHEN, CDR2 SYDVKM. The CDR3 covers 15 residues. Written as DNA, the CDR3 is TGTGCCAGCAGTCCCCACCTAACAGGCCTCTATGGCTACACCTTC. Translating gives CASSPHLTGLYGYTF.

This clone was seen a handful of times. This sequence joins TRBV7-2 and TRBJ1-2, with D hard to call. The CDR3 is made up of 13 amino acids. Germline V CDR1 and CDR2: SGHTA, FQGNSA. V lost 5 bases, J lost 0 bases, and 7 bases lay in between. The CDR3 reads CASSLITNYGYTF. The DNA of the CDR3 is TGTGCCAGCAGCCTTATAACTAACTATGGCTACACCTTC.

The chain is built from TRBV7-2 and TRBJ1-4; tentative D call: TRBD1 (6 bases). Trimming left V 5 bases short and J 8 bases short, with 15 bases between. Germline V gene lookup returns CDR1 SGHTA and CDR2 FQGNSA. The CDR3 runs 14 residues. CDR3 coding DNA: TGTGCCAGCAGCCCTCGGACAGACGGGGAAAAACTGTTTTTT. Its translation: CASSPRTDGEKLFF.

The chain joins TRBV5-6 to TRBJ1-1; TRBD1 aligns across 7 bases. V was clipped by 0 bases and J by 7 bases; unmatched bases: 6. Looked up from germline, CDR1 is SGHDT and CDR2 is YYEEEE. The CDR3 totals 14 residues. The CDR3 here is CASSLGQGMNEAFF. The CDR3 coding sequence is TGTGCCAGCAGCTTGGGACAGGGTATGAATGAAGCTTTCTTT.

V gene TRBV29-1 combines with J gene TRBJ1-2; 8 bases fit TRBD1. V lost 3 bases, J lost 4 bases, and 4 bases stayed unmatched. This CDR3 has 13 amino acids. Germline assignment: CDR1 SQVTM and CDR2 ANQGSEA. In DNA form, the CDR3 reads TGCAGCGTTGACCCGACAGGGGTCTATGGCTACACCTTC. Its translation: CSVDPTGVYGYTF.

This chain connects TRBV6-5 to TRBJ1-1; no reliable D call. Per the germline V gene, CDR1 is MNHEY and CDR2 is SVGAGI. Trimming took off 6 bases at V and 4 bases at J, with 12 bases between the two ends. The CDR3 runs 13 residues. The CDR3 DNA is TGTGCCAGCAGGCAAGTTCTTAGCACTGAAGCTTTCTTT. Its translation is CASRQVLSTEAFF.